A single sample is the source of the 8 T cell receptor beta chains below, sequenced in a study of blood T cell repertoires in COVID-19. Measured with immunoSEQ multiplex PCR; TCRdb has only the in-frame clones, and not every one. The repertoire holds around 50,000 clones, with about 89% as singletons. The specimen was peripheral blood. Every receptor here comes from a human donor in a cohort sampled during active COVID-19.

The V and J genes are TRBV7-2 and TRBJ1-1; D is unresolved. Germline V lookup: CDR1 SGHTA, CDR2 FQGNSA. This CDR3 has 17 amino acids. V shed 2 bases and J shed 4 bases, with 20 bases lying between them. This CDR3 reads CASSLSGSYRRSTEAFF. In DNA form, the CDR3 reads TGTGCCAGCAGCTTAAGTGGTTCCTATCGAAGGAGCACTGAAGCTTTCTTT.

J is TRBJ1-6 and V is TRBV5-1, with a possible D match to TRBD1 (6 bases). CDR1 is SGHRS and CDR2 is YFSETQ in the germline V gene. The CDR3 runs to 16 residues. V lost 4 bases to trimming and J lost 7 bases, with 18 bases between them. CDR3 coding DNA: TGCGCCAGCAGCGGAGGAACCCGGACAGAAAATTCACCCCTCCACTTT. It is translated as CASSGGTRTENSPLHF.

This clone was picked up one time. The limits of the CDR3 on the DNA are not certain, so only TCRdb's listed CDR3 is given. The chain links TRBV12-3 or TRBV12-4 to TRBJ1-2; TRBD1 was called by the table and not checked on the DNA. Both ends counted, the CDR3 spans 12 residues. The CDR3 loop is CASTFGQGSLTF.

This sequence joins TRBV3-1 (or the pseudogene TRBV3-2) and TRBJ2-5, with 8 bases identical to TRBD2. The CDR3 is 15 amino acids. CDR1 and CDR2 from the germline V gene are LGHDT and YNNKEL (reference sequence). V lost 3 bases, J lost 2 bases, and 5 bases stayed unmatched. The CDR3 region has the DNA TGTGCCAGCAGCCAGGACACTAGCGGACAAGAGACCCAGTACTTC. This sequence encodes CASSQDTSGQETQYF.

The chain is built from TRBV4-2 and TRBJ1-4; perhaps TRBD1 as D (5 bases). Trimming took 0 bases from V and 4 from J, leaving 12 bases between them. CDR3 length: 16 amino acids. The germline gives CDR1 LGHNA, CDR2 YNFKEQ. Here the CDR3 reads CASSQEFGGYNEKLFF. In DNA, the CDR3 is TGTGCCAGCAGCCAAGAATTTGGGGGGTATAATGAAAAACTGTTTTTT.

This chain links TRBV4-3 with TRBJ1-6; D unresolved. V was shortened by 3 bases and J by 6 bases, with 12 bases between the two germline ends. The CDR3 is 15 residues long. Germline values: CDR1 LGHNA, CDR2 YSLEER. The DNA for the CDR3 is TGCGCCAGCAGCCAGGCACTGGGAGGTAATTCACCCCTCCACTTT. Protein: CASSQALGGNSPLHF.

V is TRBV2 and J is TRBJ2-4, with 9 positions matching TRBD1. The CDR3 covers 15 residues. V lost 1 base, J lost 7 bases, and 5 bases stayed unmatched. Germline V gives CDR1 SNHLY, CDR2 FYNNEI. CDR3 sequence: CASSEGTGGLNIQYF. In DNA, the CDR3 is TGTGCCAGCAGTGAAGGAACAGGGGGCTTGAACATTCAGTACTTC.

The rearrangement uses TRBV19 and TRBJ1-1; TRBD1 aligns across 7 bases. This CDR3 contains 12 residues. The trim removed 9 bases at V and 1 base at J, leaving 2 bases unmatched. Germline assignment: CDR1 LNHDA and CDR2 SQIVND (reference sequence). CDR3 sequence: CARHRGNTEAFF. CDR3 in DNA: TGTGCCAGACACAGGGGGAACACTGAAGCTTTCTTT.